A selection of T cell receptor beta chains follows, all from one sample in a study of blood T cell repertoires in COVID-19. Repertoires were generated with immunoSEQ multiplex PCR, while TCRdb's copy carries only in-frame clones and drops some. The sample has about 140,000 clones; over 65% are singletons. The sequenced sample was peripheral blood. These receptors originate from a woman older than 75 with active or convalescent COVID-19. The CDR3 runs from the conserved cysteine through the conserved F or W. Size values are once, few and many counts, or a class for expanded clones, and some rows have none.

CDR3aa,abundance,j_gene,v_gene
CASSSPVSSGGYEQYF,NA,TRBJ2-7,TRBV7-2
CASRLAGGYNEQFF,NA,TRBJ2-1,TRBV28
CASSQRLAGGAGELFF,NA,TRBJ2-2,TRBV11-2
CARDYRGGEAFF,NA,TRBJ1-1,TRBV30
CASSGERGAWTDTQYF,NA,TRBJ2-3,TRBV2
CASSEVQLSRYEQYF,NA,TRBJ2-7,TRBV2
CASSFGEADYGYTF,NA,TRBJ1-2,TRBV7-2
CASSQEGFGGRELRLRREKLFF,NA,TRBJ1-4,TRBV4-1
CASSQEIGAMNTEAFF,few,TRBJ1-1,TRBV14
CASREGVLGEAEQFF,NA,TRBJ2-1,TRBV2
CASSEDGAGSTEAFF,NA,TRBJ1-1,TRBV2
CASSPPGLAGSYTGELFF,NA,TRBJ2-2,TRBV18
CASGTGQGFSGYTF,few,TRBJ1-2,TRBV28
CASSLGQIGYTF,NA,TRBJ1-2,TRBV7-2
CSAGQANTGELFF,NA,TRBJ2-2,TRBV29-1
CASSVGTGVPYEQYF,NA,TRBJ2-7,TRBV10-2
CASSPTAGPGNTIYF,once,TRBJ1-3,TRBV4-1
CAWRRGRANTGELFF,NA,TRBJ2-2,TRBV30
CASSLNRYEAFF,NA,TRBJ1-1,TRBV5-1
CASSIMGAALEAFF,NA,TRBJ1-1,TRBV19
CASSVDAGSYEQYF,NA,TRBJ2-7,TRBV9
CASSQDRRLAGSYNEQFF,NA,TRBJ2-1,TRBV3-1/TRBV3-2
CATSMDRGPYEQYF,few,TRBJ2-7,TRBV15
CASSPGGNTGELFF,NA,TRBJ2-2,TRBV11-3
CASSPSPGQAPRGTGELFF,NA,TRBJ2-2,TRBV6-2/TRBV6-3
CASRGSNRERGYEQYF,NA,TRBJ2-7,TRBV27
CASSGGREEKLFF,few,TRBJ1-4,TRBV2
CASSRKGQGGPGELFF,NA,TRBJ2-2,TRBV3-1/TRBV3-2
CASSLTGASNQPQHF,NA,TRBJ1-5,TRBV18
CASSYSQGVDEKLFF,few,TRBJ1-4,TRBV6-5
CASSLAFKRGLGSDTQYF,NA,TRBJ2-3,TRBV5-4
CASSLGGPYGYTF,once,TRBJ1-2,TRBV27
CSVVAGLGYTF,NA,TRBJ1-2,TRBV29-1
CASSRNRDLTDTQYF,NA,TRBJ2-3,TRBV18
CASSVTGSRETQYF,NA,TRBJ2-5,TRBV2
CASSPGKGKVYGYTF,once,TRBJ1-2,TRBV11-2
CASGLVLGDREVQAFF,NA,TRBJ1-1,TRBV12-5
CASSKKGVAGNYEQYF,NA,TRBJ2-7,TRBV5-4
CASSSRLDTSTDTQYF,NA,TRBJ2-3,TRBV11-2
CASSFSRVADTEAFF,few,TRBJ1-1,TRBV11-1
CATSRDMEGSPLHF,NA,TRBJ1-6,TRBV15
CASSQPGLAGGSRETQYF,NA,TRBJ2-5,TRBV3-1/TRBV3-2
CAIAGSDSGNTIYF,NA,TRBJ1-3,TRBV10-3
CASSTDSGNTIYF,NA,TRBJ1-3,TRBV18
CASSLLGRGEEQFF,NA,TRBJ2-1,TRBV7-3